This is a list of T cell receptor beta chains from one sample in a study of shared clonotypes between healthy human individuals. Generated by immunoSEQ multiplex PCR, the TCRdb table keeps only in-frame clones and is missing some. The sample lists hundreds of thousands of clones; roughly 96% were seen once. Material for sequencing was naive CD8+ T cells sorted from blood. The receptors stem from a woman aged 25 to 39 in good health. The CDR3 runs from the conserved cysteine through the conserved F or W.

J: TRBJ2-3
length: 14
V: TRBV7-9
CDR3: CASSRLEGRDTQYF

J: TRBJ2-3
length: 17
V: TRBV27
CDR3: CASSYVLPRVSTDTQYF

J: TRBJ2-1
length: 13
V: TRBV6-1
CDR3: CAGGILAHNEQFF

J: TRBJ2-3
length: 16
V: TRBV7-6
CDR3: CASSFGTGGAKDTQYF

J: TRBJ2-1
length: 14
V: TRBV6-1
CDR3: CASSERSGFGEQFF

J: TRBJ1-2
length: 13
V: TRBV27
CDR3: CASLGPPFYGYTF

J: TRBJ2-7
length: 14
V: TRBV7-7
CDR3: CASSPGTGPYEQYF

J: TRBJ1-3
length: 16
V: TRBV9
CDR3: CASSPGRGALENTIYF

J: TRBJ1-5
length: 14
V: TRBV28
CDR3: CASTTPDSNQPQHF

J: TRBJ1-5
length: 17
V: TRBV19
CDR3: CASSISSLKQYWQPQHF

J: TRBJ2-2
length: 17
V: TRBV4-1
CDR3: CASSQDRSAGPTGELFF

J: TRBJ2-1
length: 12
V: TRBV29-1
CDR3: CSVDLVGNEQFF

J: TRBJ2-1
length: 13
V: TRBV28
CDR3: CASSLLVDNEQFF

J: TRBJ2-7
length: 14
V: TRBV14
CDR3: CASSHLSGAYEQYF

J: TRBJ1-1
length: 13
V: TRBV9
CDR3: CASSPPSSTEAFF

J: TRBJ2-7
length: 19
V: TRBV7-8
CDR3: CASSLGGPTSEDFSYEQYF

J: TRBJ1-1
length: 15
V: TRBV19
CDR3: CASSVFGGLNTEAFF

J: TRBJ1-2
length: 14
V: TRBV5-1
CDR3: CASRPPGSVYGYTF

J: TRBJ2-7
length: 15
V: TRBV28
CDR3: CASSLAPTASYEQYF

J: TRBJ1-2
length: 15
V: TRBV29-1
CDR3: CSVPDLGQGKYGYTF

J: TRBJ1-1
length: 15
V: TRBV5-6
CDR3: CASSPQTDLNTEAFF

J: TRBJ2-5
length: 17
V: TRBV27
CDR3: CASSFLLAGGPEETQYF

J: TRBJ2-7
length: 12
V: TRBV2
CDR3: CASRENRDEQYF

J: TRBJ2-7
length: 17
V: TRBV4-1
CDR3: CASSQTHTGGTPYEQYF

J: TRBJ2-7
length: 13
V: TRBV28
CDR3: CASSSVGLYEQYF